This T cell receptor beta chain is drawn from a study of T cells in Graves' hyperthyroidism and ophthalmopathy. It was RNA transcripts that yielded the amplified TCR beta CDR3 regions. HTBI primers were employed in a first-round RT-PCR of the TCR CDR3. TCRdb passed the multiplex PCR reads through MiXCR, listing each CDR3 protein once. This sample has about 700,000 distinct CDR3 sequences, with 45% found just once. As to this clonotype: No antigen is known for it.

Study-level results: Using 13 V-J features, a model discriminated ophthalmopathy from stable hyperthyroidism.

V lost 4 bases to trimming and J lost 3 bases; unmatched junction nucleotides: 6. CDR1 SEHNR and CDR2 FQNEAQ come from the germline V gene (reference sequence). This CDR3 contains 15 residues. This clonotype was sampled from an adult man with Graves' disease, either hyperthyroidism or ophthalmopathy (not recorded which). The rearrangement joins TRBV7-9 to TRBJ1-2, with 9 positions matching TRBD1. The source material was peripheral blood or thyroid tissue (not recorded which). The CDR3 DNA is TGTGCCAGCAGCTCCACAGGGGGCTTTGACTATGGCTACACCTTC. It yields the protein CASSSTGGFDYGYTF.